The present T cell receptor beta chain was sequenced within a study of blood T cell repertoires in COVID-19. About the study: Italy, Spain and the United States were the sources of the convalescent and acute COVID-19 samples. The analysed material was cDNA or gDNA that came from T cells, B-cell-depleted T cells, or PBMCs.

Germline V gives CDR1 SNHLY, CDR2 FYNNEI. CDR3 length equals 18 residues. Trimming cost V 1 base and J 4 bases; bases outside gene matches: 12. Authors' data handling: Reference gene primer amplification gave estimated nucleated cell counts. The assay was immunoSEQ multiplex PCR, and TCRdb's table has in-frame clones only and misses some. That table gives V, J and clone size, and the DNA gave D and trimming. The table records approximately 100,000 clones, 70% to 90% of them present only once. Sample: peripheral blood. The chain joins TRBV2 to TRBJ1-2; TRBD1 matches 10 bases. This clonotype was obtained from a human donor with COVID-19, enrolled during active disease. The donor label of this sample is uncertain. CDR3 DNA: TGTGCCAGCAGTGAAGAGGGGGACAGGGGATCGTCCGGCTATGGCTACACCTTC. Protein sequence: CASSEEGDRGSSGYGYTF. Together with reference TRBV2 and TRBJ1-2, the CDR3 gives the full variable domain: EPEVTQTPSHQVTQMGQEVILRCVPISNHLYFYWYRQILGQKVEFLVSFYNNEISEKSEIFDDQFSVERPDGSNFTLKIRSTKLEDSAMYFCASSEEGDRGSSGYGYTFGSGTRLTVV.